This TCR beta chain was recorded in a study of shared clonotypes between healthy human individuals. Study-wide results and caveats: Measured sharing among donors was expected to vary with sequencing depth.

There were only Caucasian adults among the donors, and all lived in Nashville, Tennessee. Between the trimmed V and J ends, which lost 2 bases and 2 bases, there was a span of 9 bases. The CDR3 runs 13 residues. From germline, CDR1 is GTSNPN and CDR2 SVGIG (reference sequence). Comment on this clone: The antigen remains unidentified.

The assay ran at deep level. Clones were sequenced by immunoSEQ multiplex PCR, and TCRdb holds only the in-frame ones, with some missing. The data contain about 980,000 clones, roughly 72% of them singletons. The clonotype originates from a man aged 18 to 30 in good health. The gene calls are TRBV30 and TRBJ2-5, with D perhaps matching TRBD1 or TRBD2 (5 bases each). The sample was memory CD4+ T cells sorted from blood. Subset meaning: CD45RA-negative fraction. The chain's CDR3 is CAWSSWGQETQYF. CDR3 nucleotides: TGTGCCTGGAGTTCCTGGGGGCAAGAGACCCAGTACTTC.